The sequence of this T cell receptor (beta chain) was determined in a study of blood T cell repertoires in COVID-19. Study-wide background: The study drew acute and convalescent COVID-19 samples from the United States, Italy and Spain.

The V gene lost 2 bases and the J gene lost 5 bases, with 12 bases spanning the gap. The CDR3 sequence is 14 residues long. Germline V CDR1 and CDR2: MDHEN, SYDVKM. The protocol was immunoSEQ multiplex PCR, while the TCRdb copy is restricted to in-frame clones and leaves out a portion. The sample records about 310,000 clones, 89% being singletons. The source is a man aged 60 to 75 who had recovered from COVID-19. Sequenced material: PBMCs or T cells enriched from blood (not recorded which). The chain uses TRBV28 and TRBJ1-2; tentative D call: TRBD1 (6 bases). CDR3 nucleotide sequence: TGTGCCAGCAGTTTAAGGGGGGGAGGGTATGGCTACACCTTC. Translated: CASSLRGGGYGYTF.